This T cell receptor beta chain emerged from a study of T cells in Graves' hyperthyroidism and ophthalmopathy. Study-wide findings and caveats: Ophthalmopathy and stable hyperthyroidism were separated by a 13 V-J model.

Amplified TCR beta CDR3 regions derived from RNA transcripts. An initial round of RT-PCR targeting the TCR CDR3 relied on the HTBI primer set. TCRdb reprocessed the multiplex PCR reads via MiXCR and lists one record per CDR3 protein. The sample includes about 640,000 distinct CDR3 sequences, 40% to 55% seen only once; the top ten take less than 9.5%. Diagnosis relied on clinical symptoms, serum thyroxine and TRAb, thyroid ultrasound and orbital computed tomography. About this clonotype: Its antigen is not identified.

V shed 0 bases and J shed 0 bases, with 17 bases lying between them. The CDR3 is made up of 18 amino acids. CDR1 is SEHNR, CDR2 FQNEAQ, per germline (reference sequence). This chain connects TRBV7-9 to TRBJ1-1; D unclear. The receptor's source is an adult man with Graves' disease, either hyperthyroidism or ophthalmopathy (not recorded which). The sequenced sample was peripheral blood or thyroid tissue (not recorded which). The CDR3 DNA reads TGTGCCAGCAGCTTAGCCCAGAGCCAGTATTCCATGAACACTGAAGCTTTCTTT. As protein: CASSLAQSQYSMNTEAFF. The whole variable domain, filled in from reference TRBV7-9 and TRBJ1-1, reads DTGVSQNPRHKITKRGQNVTFRCDPISEHNRLYWYRQTLGQGPEFLTYFQNEAQLEKSRLLSDRFSAERPKGSFSTLEIQRTEQGDSAMYLCASSLAQSQYSMNTEAFFGQGTRLTVV.